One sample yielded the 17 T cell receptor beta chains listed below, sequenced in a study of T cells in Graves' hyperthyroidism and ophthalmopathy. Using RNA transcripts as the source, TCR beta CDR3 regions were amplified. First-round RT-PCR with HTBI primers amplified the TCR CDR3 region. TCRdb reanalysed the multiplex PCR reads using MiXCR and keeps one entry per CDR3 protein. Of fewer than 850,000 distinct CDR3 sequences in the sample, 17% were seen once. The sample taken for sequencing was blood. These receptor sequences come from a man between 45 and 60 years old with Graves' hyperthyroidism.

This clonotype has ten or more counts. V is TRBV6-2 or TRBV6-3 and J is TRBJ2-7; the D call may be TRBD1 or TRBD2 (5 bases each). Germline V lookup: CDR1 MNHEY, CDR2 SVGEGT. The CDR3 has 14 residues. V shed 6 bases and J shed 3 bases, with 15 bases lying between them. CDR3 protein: CASRESGTDYEQYF. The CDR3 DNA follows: TGTGCCAGCAGAGAATCTGGGACCGACTACGAGCAGTACTTC.

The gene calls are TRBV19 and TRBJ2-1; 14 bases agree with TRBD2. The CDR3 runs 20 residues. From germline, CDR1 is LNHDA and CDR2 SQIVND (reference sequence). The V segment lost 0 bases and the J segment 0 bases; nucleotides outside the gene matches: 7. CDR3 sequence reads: CASSIDWTSGRFSSYNEQFF. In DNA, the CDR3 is TGTGCCAGTAGTATAGATTGGACTAGCGGGAGGTTCAGCTCCTACAATGAGCAGTTCTTC.

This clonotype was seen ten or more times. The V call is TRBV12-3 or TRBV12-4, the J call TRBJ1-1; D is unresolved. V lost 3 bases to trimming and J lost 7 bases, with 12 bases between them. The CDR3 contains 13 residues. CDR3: CASSFRRAGEAFF. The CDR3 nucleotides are TGTGCCAGCAGTTTCCGAAGAGCTGGTGAAGCTTTCTTT.

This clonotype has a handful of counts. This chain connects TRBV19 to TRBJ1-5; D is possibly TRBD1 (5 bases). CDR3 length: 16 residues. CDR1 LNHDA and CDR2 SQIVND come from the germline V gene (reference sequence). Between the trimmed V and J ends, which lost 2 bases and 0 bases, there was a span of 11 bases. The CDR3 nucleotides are TGTGCCAGTAGTATATGGTCAGGGAATAGCAATCAGCCCCAGCATTTT. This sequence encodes CASSIWSGNSNQPQHF.

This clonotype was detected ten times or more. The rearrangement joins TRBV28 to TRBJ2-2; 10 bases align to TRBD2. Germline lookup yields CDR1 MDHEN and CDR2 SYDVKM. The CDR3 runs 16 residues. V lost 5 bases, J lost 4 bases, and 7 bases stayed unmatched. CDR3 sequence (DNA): TGTGCCAGCAGTCCTCGGGGACTAGCGATCACCGGGGAGCTGTTTTTT. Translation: CASSPRGLAITGELFF.

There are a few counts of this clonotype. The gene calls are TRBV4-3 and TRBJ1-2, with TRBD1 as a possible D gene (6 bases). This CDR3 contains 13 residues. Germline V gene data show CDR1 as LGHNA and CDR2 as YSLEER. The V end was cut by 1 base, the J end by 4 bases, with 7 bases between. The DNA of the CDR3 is TGCGCCAGCAGCCAAGGGACAGCCTATGGCTACACCTTC. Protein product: CASSQGTAYGYTF.

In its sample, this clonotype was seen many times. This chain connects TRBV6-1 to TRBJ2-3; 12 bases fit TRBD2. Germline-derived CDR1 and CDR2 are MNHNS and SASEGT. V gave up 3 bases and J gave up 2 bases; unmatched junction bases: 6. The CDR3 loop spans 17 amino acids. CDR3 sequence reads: CASSEFGLAGFTDTQYF. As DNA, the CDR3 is TGTGCCAGCAGTGAGTTTGGACTAGCGGGATTCACAGATACGCAGTATTTT.

The CDR3 region is CASRETEQETQYF. DNA of the CDR3: TGTGCCAGCAGGGAGACTGAGCAAGAGACCCAGTACTTC. The J gene is TRBJ2-5, the V gene TRBV13; D unclear. The CDR3 has 13 amino acids. Trimming took 6 bases from V and 2 from J, leaving 10 bases between them. Germline V gene lookup returns CDR1 PRHDT and CDR2 FYEKMQ (reference sequence).

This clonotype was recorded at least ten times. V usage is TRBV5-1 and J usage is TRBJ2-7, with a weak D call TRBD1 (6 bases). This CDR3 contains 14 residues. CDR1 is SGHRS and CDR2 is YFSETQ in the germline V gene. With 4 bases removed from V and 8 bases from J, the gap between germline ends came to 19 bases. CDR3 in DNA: TGCGCCAGCAGCCTGACAGGAGAGAGTACGCAGCAGTACTTC. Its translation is CASSLTGESTQQYF.

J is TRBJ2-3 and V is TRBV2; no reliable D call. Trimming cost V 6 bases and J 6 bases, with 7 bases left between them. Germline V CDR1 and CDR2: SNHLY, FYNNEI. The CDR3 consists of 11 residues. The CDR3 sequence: CASRLSDTQYF. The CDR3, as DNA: TGTGCCAGCAGGCTGTCGGATACGCAGTATTTT.

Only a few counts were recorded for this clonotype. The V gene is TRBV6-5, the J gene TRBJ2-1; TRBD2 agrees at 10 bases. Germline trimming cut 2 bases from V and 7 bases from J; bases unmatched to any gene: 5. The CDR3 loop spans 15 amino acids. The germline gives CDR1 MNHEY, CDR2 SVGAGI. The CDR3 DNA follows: TGTGCCAGCAGTTACCTAGCGGGAGTCGGAAATGAGCAGTTCTTC. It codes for CASSYLAGVGNEQFF.

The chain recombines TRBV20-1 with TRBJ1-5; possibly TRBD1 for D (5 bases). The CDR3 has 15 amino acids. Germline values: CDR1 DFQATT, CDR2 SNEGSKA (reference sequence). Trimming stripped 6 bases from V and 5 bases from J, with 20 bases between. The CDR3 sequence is CSAVLGHRRDQPQHF. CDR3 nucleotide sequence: TGCAGTGCCGTTTTAGGACATAGGAGGGATCAGCCCCAGCATTTT.

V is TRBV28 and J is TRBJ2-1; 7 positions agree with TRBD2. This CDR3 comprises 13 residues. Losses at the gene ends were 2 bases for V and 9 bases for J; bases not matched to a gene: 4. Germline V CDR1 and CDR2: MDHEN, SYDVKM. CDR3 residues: CASSLHSSGEQFF. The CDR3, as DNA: TGTGCCAGCAGTTTACATTCTAGCGGTGAGCAGTTCTTC.

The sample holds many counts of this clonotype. CDR3: CASSLPPPGGKTQYF. CDR3 nucleotides: TGTGCCAGCAGCTTACCCCCCCCAGGGGGAAAGACCCAGTACTTC. The chain carries TRBV11-2 and TRBJ2-5; 7 positions agree with TRBD1. The germline gives CDR1 SGHAT, CDR2 FQNNGV. The CDR3 contains 15 residues. The V and J ends lost 2 bases and 6 bases, in that order; junction bases with no gene match: 9. Full variable domain (outside the CDR3, taken from reference TRBV11-2 and TRBJ2-5): EAGVAQSPRYKIIEKRQSVAFWCNPISGHATLYWYQQILGQGPKLLIQFQNNGVVDDSQLPKDRFSAERLKGVDSTLKIQPAKLEDSAVYLCASSLPPPGGKTQYFGPGTRLLVL.

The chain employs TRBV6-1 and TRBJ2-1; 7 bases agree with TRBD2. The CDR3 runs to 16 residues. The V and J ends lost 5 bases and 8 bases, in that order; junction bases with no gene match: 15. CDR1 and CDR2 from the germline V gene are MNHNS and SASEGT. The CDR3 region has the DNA TGTGCCAGCAGTTCTATTGGGCGGGAGAGGGGCTATGAGCAGTTCTTC. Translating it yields CASSSIGRERGYEQFF.

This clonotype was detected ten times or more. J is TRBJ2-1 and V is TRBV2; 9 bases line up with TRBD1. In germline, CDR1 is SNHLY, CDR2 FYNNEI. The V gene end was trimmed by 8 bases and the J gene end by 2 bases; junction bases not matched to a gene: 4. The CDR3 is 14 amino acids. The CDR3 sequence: CASRRQGAYNEQFF. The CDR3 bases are TGTGCCAGCCGCCGACAGGGGGCCTACAATGAGCAGTTCTTC. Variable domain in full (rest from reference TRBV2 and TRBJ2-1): EPEVTQTPSHQVTQMGQEVILRCVPISNHLYFYWYRQILGQKVEFLVSFYNNEISEKSEIFDDQFSVERPDGSNFTLKIRSTKLEDSAMYFCASRRQGAYNEQFFGPGTRLTVL.

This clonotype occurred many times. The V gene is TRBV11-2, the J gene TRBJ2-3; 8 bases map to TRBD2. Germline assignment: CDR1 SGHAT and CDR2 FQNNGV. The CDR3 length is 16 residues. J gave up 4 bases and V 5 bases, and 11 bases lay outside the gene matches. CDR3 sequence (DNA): TGTGCCAGCAGCCGGACTCTCGGGAGGGTGGCAGATACGCAGTATTTT. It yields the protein CASSRTLGRVADTQYF.